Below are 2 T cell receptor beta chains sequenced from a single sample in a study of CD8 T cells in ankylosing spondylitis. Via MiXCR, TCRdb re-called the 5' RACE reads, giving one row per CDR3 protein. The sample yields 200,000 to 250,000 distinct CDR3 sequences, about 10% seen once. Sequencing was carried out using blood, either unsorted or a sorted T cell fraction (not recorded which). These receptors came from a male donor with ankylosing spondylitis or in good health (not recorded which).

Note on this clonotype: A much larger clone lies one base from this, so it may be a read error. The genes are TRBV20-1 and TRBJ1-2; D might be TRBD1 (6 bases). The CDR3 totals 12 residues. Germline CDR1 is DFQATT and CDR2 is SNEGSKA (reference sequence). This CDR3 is CSAPRTAYGYPF. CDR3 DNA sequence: TGCAGTGCTCCAAGGACAGCGTATGGCTACCCCTTC.

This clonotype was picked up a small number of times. The CDR3 here is CASSPEALHLLDGELFF. Written as DNA, the CDR3 is TGTGCCAGCAGCCCGGAGGCATTGCACCTGTTGGACGGGGAGCTGTTTTTT. The chain has TRBV7-2 and TRBJ2-2, with a possible D match to TRBD2 (5 bases). The V end was cut by 5 bases, the J end by 7 bases, with 23 bases between. The CDR3 has 17 residues. In germline, CDR1 is SGHTA, CDR2 FQGNSA.